Following are 5 T cell receptor beta chains from one sample sequenced in a study of graft-versus-host responses after intestinal transplantation. The assay was immunoSEQ multiplex PCR, and TCRdb's table has in-frame clones only and misses some. The sample has around 95,000 clones, roughly 87% seen once. Their antigens remain unidentified. Here the sequenced sample was unstimulated CD4+ T cells sorted from spleen or lymph node cells, taken before transplant. The source is a human donor who was the organ donor for an intestinal transplant.

V is TRBV11-2 and J is TRBJ1-2; D unclear. V was cut by 5 bases and J by 8 bases, with 12 bases left in between. Germline V gives CDR1 SGHAT, CDR2 FQNNGV. There are 12 residues in the CDR3. CDR3 residues: CASSATPGGYTF. In DNA form, the CDR3 reads TGTGCCAGCAGCGCAACGCCGGGAGGCTACACCTTC.

This rearrangement joins TRBV27 to TRBJ1-1, with D unresolved. V was trimmed by 4 bases and J by 1 base, leaving 7 bases between them. Germline V lookup: CDR1 MNHEY, CDR2 SMNVEV (reference sequence). This CDR3 is built from 13 residues. CDR3 region: CASSSSKNTEAFF. The CDR3 DNA follows: TGTGCCAGCAGTTCTTCAAAGAACACTGAAGCTTTCTTT.

The V gene is TRBV6-5, the J gene TRBJ1-5; D remains ambiguous. Trimming took off 7 bases at V and 4 bases at J, with 11 bases between the two ends. This CDR3 comprises 13 residues. Germline V gene lookup returns CDR1 MNHEY and CDR2 SVGAGI. The CDR3 nucleotides read TGTGCCAGCACCCGCGAAAGAAATCAGCCCCAGCATTTT. It encodes CASTRERNQPQHF.

The chain recombines TRBV6-5 with TRBJ2-2; no clear D. Germline V gene sequence: CDR1 MNHEY, CDR2 SVGAGI. The CDR3 totals 14 residues. Trimming left V 6 bases short and J 5 bases short, with 13 bases between. Written as DNA, the CDR3 is TGTGCCAGCAGCCCCGACTGGGGAACCGGGGAGCTGTTTTTT. This encodes CASSPDWGTGELFF.

This chain uses TRBV5-1 with TRBJ1-1; D might be TRBD1 (5 bases). Germline CDR1 SGHRS, CDR2 YFSETQ. V was clipped by 5 bases and J by 1 base, with 9 bases between them. The CDR3 extends over 13 amino acids. CDR3 residues: CASRPQGNTEAFF. CDR3 DNA: TGCGCCAGCAGGCCCCAGGGGAACACTGAAGCTTTCTTT.